These 19 T cell receptor beta chains came from one sample sequenced in a study of CD8+CD57+ T cells in acquired aplastic anemia. Genomic DNA, serving as template, underwent TCR beta VDJ and CDR3 profiling. Each CDR3 protein is one row after TCRdb ran MiXCR on the reads. Here the sample spans about 270,000 distinct CDR3 sequences, roughly 82% being singletons. All patients picked for sequencing had shown, by flow cytometry, an expansion of CD8+CD57+ cells. The sample comprised sorted CD4+, CD8+, or CD8+CD57+ T cells (not recorded which) from PBMCs. Receptor source: a human donor with aplastic anemia.

The chain recombines TRBV5-6 with TRBJ1-5; 7 nucleotides align to TRBD1. V trimming: 0 bases; J trimming: 6 bases; junction bases outside the gene matches: 0. This CDR3 has 13 residues. Per the germline V gene, CDR1 is SGHDT and CDR2 is YYEEEE. The CDR3 bases are TGTGCCAGCAGCTTGGAGGGGGCTCAGCCCCAGCATTTT. Amino acid sequence: CASSLEGAQPQHF.

Of note for this clonotype: No conserved phenylalanine or tryptophan ends this CDR3, so it is likely a read error. It is unclear where the CDR3 begins or ends on the DNA, so no DNA is shown, and the CDR3 is as TCRdb lists it. The chain has TRBV15 and TRBJ2-7. The CDR3 length equals 13 residues, ends included. CDR1 is LNHNV and CDR2 is YYDKDF in the germline V gene (reference sequence). The CDR3 region is CATSRNPPDGTDT.

This chain joins TRBV7-9 and TRBJ2-1, with 8 bases matching TRBD2. With 0 bases clipped from V and 11 bases from J, the junction kept 12 bases outside the gene matches. Germline V gene lookup returns CDR1 SEHNR and CDR2 FQNEAQ (reference sequence). This CDR3 region has 16 residues. CDR3 nucleotide sequence: TGTGCCAGCAGCTTAGCTAGCGGGGCGTTTTTGAATCAGCAGTTCTTC. This sequence encodes CASSLASGAFLNQQFF.

This clonotype was detected only once. A junction end diverges from the germline sequence, so it may reflect a read error. The chain links TRBV9 to TRBJ2-3, with D perhaps matching TRBD1 or TRBD2 (6 bases each). From germline, CDR1 is SGDLS and CDR2 YYNGEE. The CDR3 is made up of 14 amino acids. CDR3 amino acids: CASSSRDGGLDHDF. The CDR3 coding sequence is TGTGCCAGCAGCTCACGGGACGGGGGCTTGGACCATGATTTT.

On this clonotype: Mismatch with germline at one junction end may stem from a read error. The chain combines TRBV7-9 with TRBJ2-5; 7 positions agree with TRBD1. The CDR3 spans 14 residues. The V gene's germline CDR1 is SEHNR and CDR2 FQNEAQ (reference sequence). CDR3 residues: CASSWTGYEQNFGF. CDR3 nucleotides: TGTGCCAGCAGCTGGACAGGCTACGAGCAGAACTTCGGGTTC.

V gene TRBV19 combines with J gene TRBJ2-1; D is ambiguous. The J call may not be correct, given that the DNA end is closer to TRBJ2-7. Germline-derived CDR1 and CDR2 are LNHDA and SQIVND (reference sequence). This CDR3 contains 14 residues. The CDR3 coding sequence is TGTGCCACCAGTGATTTTTGGAGCTCTAATGAGCAGTACTTC. Amino acid sequence: CATSDFWSSNEQYF.

J is TRBJ1-5 and V is TRBV24-1; D ambiguous. Per germline, CDR1 KGHDR and CDR2 SFDVKD. This CDR3 comprises 15 residues. The V end lost 6 bases, the J end lost 0 bases, and 11 bases lay between the germline ends. The CDR3 here is CATSPNGNSNQPQHF. CDR3 nucleotides: TGTGCCACCAGTCCGAACGGCAATAGCAATCAGCCCCAGCATTTT.

This chain uses TRBV15 with TRBJ2-7, with 7 bases identical to TRBD1. There are 18 residues in the CDR3. From germline, CDR1 is LNHNV and CDR2 YYDKDF (reference sequence). In DNA, the CDR3 is TGTGCCAGCAGCAGACAGCCAGACGGGACAGCCCTTTCCTACGAGCAGTACGTC. Translation: CASSRQPDGTALSYEQYV.

The chain employs TRBV9 and TRBJ2-1; no reliable D call. The J call could be wrong; TRBJ2-7 is a better fit for the DNA end. This CDR3 comprises 12 residues. Germline CDR1 SGDLS, CDR2 YYNGEE. CDR3 bases: TGTGCCAGCAGTGTATGGTCAGATGCGCAGTACTTC. As protein: CASSVWSDAQYF.

The chain is built from TRBV19 and TRBJ2-1; TRBD1 matches at 7 bases. J lost 10 bases, V lost 0 bases, and 12 bases had no gene match. From germline, CDR1 is LNHDA and CDR2 SQIVND (reference sequence). This CDR3 contains 16 residues. The CDR3 here is CASSIDYGRGLNEQFF. The CDR3 DNA follows: TGTGCCAGTAGTATAGATTACGGCAGGGGGTTAAACGAGCAGTTCTTC. Full variable domain (missing parts from reference TRBV19 and TRBJ2-1): DGGITQSPKYLFRKEGQNVTLSCEQNLNHDAMYWYRQDPGQGLRLIYYSQIVNDFQKGDIAEGYSVSREKKESFPLTVTSAQKNPTAFYLCASSIDYGRGLNEQFFGPGTRLTVL.

Worth noting for this clonotype: The junction departs from germline at one end; a sequencing error may be responsible. V usage is TRBV7-8 and J usage is TRBJ2-1; D ambiguous. CDR1 is SGHVS, CDR2 FQNEAQ, per germline. This CDR3 has 15 residues. Written as DNA, the CDR3 is TGTGCCAGCAGTATAGCTGGCGGTCCCTACAATCAGCAGTTCTTC. Its translation: CASSIAGGPYNQQFF.

The chain joins TRBV3-2 to TRBJ2-7; the D call TRBD1 from the table was never checked on the DNA. TRBV3-2 is classified as a pseudogene. The CDR3 totals 15 residues. CDR3 sequence reads: CASSITGQSPYEQYF. In DNA, the CDR3 is TGTGCCAGCAGCATTACGGGACAGAGCCCCTACGAGCAGTACTTC.

The chain combines TRBV10-3 with TRBJ1-2, with 7 nucleotides matching TRBD1. Germline CDR1 and CDR2: ENHRY and SYGVKD. This CDR3 has 13 amino acids. The V segment lost 5 bases and the J segment 2 bases; nucleotides outside the gene matches: 2. DNA for the CDR3: TGTGCCATCAGTACGACAGGGAACTATGGCTACACCTTC. Its protein is CAISTTGNYGYTF.

The rearrangement links TRBV2 to TRBJ1-1; TRBD1 might be the D (5 bases). The V end lost 8 bases, the J end lost 1 base, and 17 bases lay between the germline ends. This CDR3 is 15 amino acids long. Germline CDR1 SNHLY, CDR2 FYNNEI. This chain's CDR3 is CASGLDVTGNTEAFF. In DNA form, the CDR3 reads TGTGCCAGCGGCTTAGATGTCACAGGGAACACTGAAGCTTTCTTT.

This chain connects TRBV20-1 to TRBJ1-2; 8 positions match TRBD1. The CDR3 has 13 amino acids. Germline values: CDR1 DFQATT, CDR2 SNEGSKA (reference sequence). J gave up 7 bases and V 3 bases, and 7 bases lay outside the gene matches. The CDR3 bases are TGCAGTGCTAGCGAGTTGACAGGGGCTGGCTACACCTTC. Translating gives CSASELTGAGYTF.

Of note for this clonotype: The limits of the CDR3 on the DNA are not certain, so only TCRdb's listed CDR3 is given. This chain links TRBV7-6 with TRBJ2-7; the table's D call, TRBD2, was not checked against the DNA. CDR1 is SGHVS, CDR2 FNYEAQ, per germline. The CDR3 totals 18 residues, both ends included. CDR3 region: CASSFQQYFGPGTYEQYV.

This clonotype was recorded once. At one end, the junction sequence differs from germline, possibly due to a read error. J is TRBJ2-3 and V is TRBV7-8; 7 nucleotides match TRBD1. CDR3 length: 16 amino acids. CDR1 and CDR2 from the germline V gene are SGHVS and FQNEAQ. The CDR3 DNA reads as TGCGCCAGCAGCTTTGATCCAGAAGGGACAGCAGATTCGCAGTATTTT. Residues: CASSFDPEGTADSQYF.

As concerns this clonotype: An end of the junction does not agree with germline; a read error may underlie this. The CDR3 nucleotides read TGTGCCATCAGTGATCAAAGAAGCGGGGGGAGCGATGAGCAGTTCTTC. Translating it yields CAISDQRSGGSDEQFF. The chain couples TRBV12-3 or TRBV12-4 to TRBJ2-5, with TRBD2 identical over 9 bases. The last part of the DNA fits TRBJ2-1 better; the J call may be wrong. The CDR3 covers 16 residues.

This rearrangement joins TRBV7-3 to TRBJ2-7, with D unclear. Germline lookup yields CDR1 SGHTA and CDR2 FQGTGA. V gave up 5 bases and J gave up 13 bases, with 27 bases separating them. The CDR3 runs to 15 residues. DNA for the CDR3: TGTGCCAGCAGCCTACGCCCGGCAGGTGGCTACACCTTCTACGTC. Translation gives CASSLRPAGGYTFYV.